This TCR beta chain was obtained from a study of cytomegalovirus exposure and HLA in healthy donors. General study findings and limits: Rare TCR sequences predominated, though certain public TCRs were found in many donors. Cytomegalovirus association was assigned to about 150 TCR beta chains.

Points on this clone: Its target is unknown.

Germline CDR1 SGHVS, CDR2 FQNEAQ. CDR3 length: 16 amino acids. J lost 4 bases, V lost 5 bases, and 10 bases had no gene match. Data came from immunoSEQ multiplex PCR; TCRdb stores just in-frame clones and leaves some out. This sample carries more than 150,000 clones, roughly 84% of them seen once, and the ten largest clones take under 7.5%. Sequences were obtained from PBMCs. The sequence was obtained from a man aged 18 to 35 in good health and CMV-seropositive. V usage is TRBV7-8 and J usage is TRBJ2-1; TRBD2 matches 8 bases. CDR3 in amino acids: CASSLLKRERYNEQFF. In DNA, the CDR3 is TGTGCCAGCAGCCTCCTAAAGCGGGAGAGGTACAATGAGCAGTTCTTC.